The rows below give T cell receptor beta chains drawn from one sample of a study of T cells in Graves' hyperthyroidism and ophthalmopathy. TCRdb independently ran MiXCR on the multiplex PCR reads; one entry per CDR3 protein. The sample has almost 500,000 distinct CDR3 sequences, about 20% seen once. Sequencing input: blood. The receptors here all came from a woman in her sixties or seventies with Graves' ophthalmopathy. CDR3s include the opening cysteine and the closing phenylalanine or tryptophan. A D gene is named only where the DNA matches it firmly. The size of a clone is reported for some rows only, either as once, few or many, or as a class for expanded clones.

CDR3aa,CDR3nt,j_gene,d_gene,v_gene,abundance
CASSLRGTRAADTQYF,TGTGCCAGCAGCTTGCGCGGCACCCGTGCCGCAGATACGCAGTATTTT,TRBJ2-3,NA,TRBV5-4,NA
CAWSVSGGSYEQFF,TGTGCCTGGAGTGTATCAGGGGGCTCCTACGAGCAGTTCTTC,TRBJ2-1,TRBD1,TRBV30,NA
CATSRDRAETNQPQHF,TGTGCCACCAGCAGAGATCGGGCGGAAACTAATCAGCCCCAGCATTTT,TRBJ1-5,NA,TRBV15,few
CAWTFPAGELFF,TGTGCCTGGACTTTCCCCGCCGGGGAGCTGTTTTTT,TRBJ2-2,NA,TRBV30,NA
CSVGGGLAGVNEQFF,TGCAGCGTTGGTGGGGGCCTAGCGGGAGTTAATGAGCAGTTCTTC,TRBJ2-1,TRBD2,TRBV29-1,few
CSARVAGAIPEPSYEQYF,TGCAGTGCTAGAGTAGCGGGAGCCATACCCGAGCCATCCTACGAGCAGTACTTC,TRBJ2-7,TRBD2,TRBV20-1,NA
CASSLGNRGEQYF,TGTGCCAGCAGTTTGGGGAATCGGGGGGAGCAGTACTTC,TRBJ2-7,NA,TRBV12-3/TRBV12-4,many
CASSLTGIGELFF,TGTGCTAGCAGCTTAACAGGGATCGGGGAGCTGTTTTTT,TRBJ2-2,NA,TRBV7-7,few
CASSWRALNEQFF,TGTGCCAGCAGTTGGAGAGCTTTAAATGAGCAGTTCTTC,TRBJ2-1,NA,TRBV6-1,once
CASSQDRLAGVTGELFF,TGTGCCAGCAGCCAAGATCGGCTAGCGGGAGTTACCGGGGAGCTGTTTTTT,TRBJ2-2,TRBD2,TRBV4-2,NA
CASSPGSQSEQYF,TGCGCCAGCAGCCCCGGGAGCCAGAGCGAGCAGTACTTC,TRBJ2-7,NA,TRBV5-1,few
CASSFFEGYGYTF,TGTGCCAGCAGTTTTTTTGAGGGGTATGGCTACACCTTC,TRBJ1-2,NA,TRBV27,many
CSVIQGTEAFF,TGCAGCGTGATACAGGGGACTGAAGCTTTCTTT,TRBJ1-1,TRBD1,TRBV29-1,many
CASVNRDQDYGYTF,TGTGCCAGCGTAAACCGGGACCAGGACTATGGCTACACCTTC,TRBJ1-2,NA,TRBV6-1,NA
CASSQTGTGANGYTF,TGTGCCAGCAGCCAAACCGGGACAGGGGCAAATGGCTACACCTTC,TRBJ1-2,TRBD1,TRBV12-3/TRBV12-4,many
CASSYASRVSDTQYF,TGTGCCAGCAGTTACGCAAGCAGGGTTTCAGATACGCAGTATTTT,TRBJ2-3,NA,TRBV6-5,many
CAISTGTGGNQPQHF,TGTGCCATCAGCACCGGGACAGGGGGAAATCAGCCCCAGCATTTT,TRBJ1-5,TRBD1,TRBV10-3,NA
CASSRMSLTSGRREETQYF,TGTGCCAGCAGTCGCATGAGTCTTACTAGCGGGAGAAGAGAAGAGACCCAGTACTTC,TRBJ2-5,TRBD2,TRBV6-1,NA
CASEFRGSYEQYF,TGTGCCTCCGAATTCCGGGGGAGCTACGAGCAGTACTTC,TRBJ2-7,NA,TRBV30,NA
CASSPRDADTQYF,TGTGCCAGCTCACCGCGGGACGCAGATACGCAGTATTTT,TRBJ2-3,NA,TRBV18,few
CSARDGPNTEAFF,TGCAGTGCTAGAGACGGACCCAACACTGAAGCTTTCTTT,TRBJ1-1,NA,TRBV20-1,few
CASSAPGGGSYNEQFF,TGTGCCAGCAGCGCCCCCGGCGGGGGCTCCTACAATGAGCAGTTCTTC,TRBJ2-1,TRBD2,TRBV9,few
CAISETSANTGELFF,TGTGCCATCAGTGAGACTAGCGCGAACACCGGGGAGCTGTTTTTT,TRBJ2-2,TRBD2,TRBV10-3,few
CASSTSGGRQETQYF,TGTGCCAGCAGCACTTCAGGGGGTAGGCAAGAGACCCAGTACTTC,TRBJ2-5,TRBD1,TRBV28,NA
CASSSDFWGRRGYTF,TGTGCCAGCAGTTCCGACTTTTGGGGGCGGCGGGGCTACACCTTC,TRBJ1-2,NA,TRBV12-3/TRBV12-4,NA
CASSTFERAGEQYF,TGCGCCAGCAGCACCTTCGAAAGGGCCGGCGAGCAGTACTTC,TRBJ2-7,NA,TRBV5-1,few
CASSFWNGNEQYF,TGTGCCAGCAGTTTTTGGAATGGTAACGAGCAGTACTTC,TRBJ2-7,NA,TRBV6-2/TRBV6-3,few
CASSGADYSYNEQFF,TGTGCCAGCAGTGGAGCGGACTACTCCTACAATGAGCAGTTCTTC,TRBJ2-1,NA,TRBV6-1,few
CASSEDSTGELFF,TGTGCCAGCAGTGAGGACAGCACCGGGGAGCTGTTTTTT,TRBJ2-2,NA,TRBV6-1,NA
CASAGLAAEQYF,TGTGCCAGCGCGGGGCTAGCGGCCGAGCAGTACTTC,TRBJ2-7,TRBD2,TRBV12-3/TRBV12-4,few
CASSEIGVGEQYF,TGTGCCAGCAGTGAAATAGGCGTGGGAGAGCAGTACTTC,TRBJ2-7,NA,TRBV2,many
CASSSALAGTYEQYF,TGTGCCAGCAGTTCAGCACTAGCAGGGACCTACGAGCAGTACTTC,TRBJ2-7,NA,TRBV12-3/TRBV12-4,NA
CSARGLGRTSGRGDEQFF,TGCAGTGCTAGAGGCTTGGGCCGGACTAGCGGGAGAGGTGATGAGCAGTTCTTC,TRBJ2-1,TRBD2,TRBV20-1,few
CSARPAGTAGSNTEAFF,TGCAGTGCTAGACCCGCGGGGACGGCCGGATCCAACACTGAAGCTTTCTTT,TRBJ1-1,NA,TRBV20-1,NA
CASSRTGERTGELFF,TGCGCCAGCAGTCGAACAGGGGAACGCACCGGGGAGCTGTTTTTT,TRBJ2-2,TRBD1,TRBV5-1,NA
CASSLVEAGDGETQYF,TGCGCCAGCAGCTTGGTGGAAGCGGGAGATGGAGAGACCCAGTACTTC,TRBJ2-5,TRBD2,TRBV5-1,few
CSVNSGLGNTIYF,TGCAGCGTTAACTCCGGGCTCGGAAACACCATATATTTT,TRBJ1-3,NA,TRBV29-1,NA
CASSDSETGELFF,TGTGCCAGCAGTGACTCAGAAACCGGGGAGCTGTTTTTT,TRBJ2-2,NA,TRBV6-4,NA
CASSYGFGTMNTEAFF,TGTGCCAGCAGTTACGGGTTTGGGACAATGAACACTGAAGCTTTCTTT,TRBJ1-1,NA,TRBV6-5,NA
CASSGGTSVDEQFF,TGTGCCAGCAGCGGCGGGACTAGCGTGGATGAGCAGTTCTTC,TRBJ2-1,TRBD2,TRBV9,NA
CASNRETYSYTF,TGTGCCAGTAACCGGGAAACATATAGCTACACCTTC,TRBJ1-2,NA,TRBV19,few
CASSPPLARTTDTQYF,TGTGCCAGCTCACCACCGCTAGCTCGAACCACAGATACGCAGTATTTT,TRBJ2-3,NA,TRBV18,few
CASSAFAGGMDEQYF,TGTGCCAGCAGTGCTTTTGCGGGGGGCATGGACGAGCAGTACTTC,TRBJ2-7,TRBD2,TRBV9,NA
CASSQRLAGGLGGDNEQFF,TGTGCCAGCAGCCAGAGACTAGCGGGAGGGCTGGGCGGAGACAATGAGCAGTTCTTC,TRBJ2-1,TRBD2,TRBV11-2,few
CSASVGESQYF,TGCAGTGCTAGCGTGGGGGAATCGCAGTATTTT,TRBJ2-3,NA,TRBV20-1,many
CASSLASGNTIYF,TGTGCCAGCAGCTTAGCATCCGGAAACACCATATATTTT,TRBJ1-3,NA,TRBV7-2,many
CASSRWTSGREQYF,TGTGCCAGCAGCCGTTGGACTAGCGGGAGGGAGCAGTACTTC,TRBJ2-7,TRBD2,TRBV3-1,few
CAWSPGRDPPDTQYF,TGTGCCTGGAGTCCTGGGCGGGATCCCCCAGATACGCAGTATTTT,TRBJ2-3,NA,TRBV30,NA